Here is one T cell receptor (beta chain) with its context. Here immunoSEQ multiplex PCR was the method, and the copy in TCRdb shows in-frame clones only, minus some. The sample holds roughly 60,000 clones, roughly 85% seen once. The record originates from a study of blood T cell repertoires in COVID-19. This CDR3 has 13 residues. Trimming cost V 6 bases and J 6 bases, with 15 bases left between them. Looked up from germline, CDR1 is MNHEY and CDR2 is SMNVEV (reference sequence). This sequence was found in a human donor in a cohort sampled during active COVID-19. The chain joins TRBV27 to TRBJ2-7; the D gene is possibly TRBD2 (6 bases). Material for sequencing was peripheral blood. The CDR3 reads CASSGGTKGEQYF. The CDR3 nucleotides read TGTGCCAGCAGCGGGGGTACTAAGGGCGAGCAGTACTTC.